Listed below are T cell receptor beta chains from one sample, sequenced in a study of blood T cell repertoires in COVID-19. Libraries were prepared by immunoSEQ multiplex PCR; TCRdb keeps only in-frame clonotypes and omits some of them. The repertoire includes roughly 350,000 clones, around nine tenths of them detected once, and 6% to 8.5% sits in the top ten. The sequenced sample consisted of peripheral blood. Receptor source: a woman aged 70 to 79 with COVID-19, enrolled during active disease. CDR3s include the opening cysteine and the closing phenylalanine or tryptophan. The D gene is left open where the match is weak. Not every row has a clone size; where given, it reads once, few, many or a size class.

TRBD2 | TRBJ2-2 | TRBV6-1 | . | CASSELAGFSGELFF | TGTGCCAGCAGTGAATTAGCGGGGTTTTCCGGGGAGCTGTTTTTT
. | TRBJ2-7 | TRBV19 | . | CASSITGSYEQYF | TGTGCCAGTAGTATCACAGGGTCCTACGAGCAGTACTTC
. | TRBJ1-1 | TRBV3-1/TRBV3-2 | . | CASRNGGYTEAFF | TGTGCCAGCAGAAACGGGGGGTACACTGAAGCTTTCTTT
. | TRBJ2-4 | TRBV2 | . | CASSAEGPSKYIQYF | TGTGCCAGCAGTGCGGAGGGCCCCAGTAAATACATTCAGTACTTC
. | TRBJ1-6 | TRBV21-1 | . | CASSKVQGHNSPLHF | TGTGCCAGCAGCAAGGTACAGGGCCATAATTCACCCCTCCACTTT
TRBD1 | TRBJ2-7 | TRBV23-1 | once | CASRPPGTANYEQYF | TGCGCCAGCAGACCCCCCGGGACAGCAAATTACGAGCAGTACTTC
TRBD1 | TRBJ1-5 | TRBV18 | . | CASSPWDRDYNQPQHF | TGTGCCAGCTCACCATGGGACAGGGATTACAATCAGCCCCAGCATTTT
TRBD1 | TRBJ2-7 | TRBV11-2 | . | CASSRNAPRTGGTYEQYF | TGTGCCAGCAGCAGGAATGCGCCCCGGACAGGGGGTACCTACGAGCAGTACTTC
. | TRBJ2-1 | TRBV7-9 | once | CASRGQLIYNEQFF | TGTGCCAGCAGAGGACAGCTGATCTACAATGAGCAGTTCTTC
TRBD1 | TRBJ1-2 | TRBV28 | . | CASSVAGQGPTLLGYTF | TGTGCCAGCAGTGTCGCGGGACAGGGACCAACCTTGTTAGGCTACACCTTC
. | TRBJ2-5 | TRBV5-6 | . | CASSWRMLARETQYF | TGTGCCAGCAGCTGGAGGATGCTAGCTAGGGAGACCCAGTACTTC
. | TRBJ1-3 | TRBV9 | . | CASSSGVLGAAGNTIYF | TGTGCCAGCAGCTCAGGCGTGTTGGGGGCCGCTGGAAACACCATATATTTT
. | TRBJ1-3 | TRBV28 | . | CASSLFEGLAGNTIYF | TGTGCCAGCAGTTTATTTGAGGGTCTGGCTGGAAACACCATATATTTT
. | TRBJ1-2 | TRBV5-1 | . | CASSLGGTAGYTF | TGCGCCAGCAGCTTGGGGGGGACTGCTGGCTACACCTTC
TRBD1 | TRBJ1-2 | TRBV6-5 | . | CASSSTGGADGYTF | TGTGCCAGCAGTTCGACAGGGGGCGCCGATGGCTACACCTTC
. | TRBJ1-4 | TRBV7-8 | . | CASSLGGMSEKLFF | TGTGCCAGCAGCTTAGGCGGCATGAGTGAAAAACTGTTTTTT